Listed here are 11 T cell receptor beta chains from one sample, sequenced in a study of T cells in Graves' hyperthyroidism and ophthalmopathy. The TCR beta CDR3 regions underwent amplification using RNA transcripts as the source. Using the HTBI primer set, a first-round RT-PCR was run on the TCR CDR3. TCRdb passed the multiplex PCR reads through MiXCR, listing each CDR3 protein once. There are under 550,000 distinct CDR3 sequences in the sample; about 20% occur only once, and approximately 50% lies in the top ten. The source material was blood. The source of these receptors is a man aged 40-49 years with Graves' ophthalmopathy.

The sample holds a few counts of this clonotype. The rearrangement links TRBV9 to TRBJ2-1, with D perhaps being TRBD1 or TRBD2 (5 bases each). Germline CDR1 reads SGDLS; CDR2 reads YYNGEE. CDR3 size: 17 residues. V lost 0 bases to trimming and J lost 3 bases, with 16 bases between them. CDR3 DNA sequence: TGTGCCAGCAGCGTAGAATCACGGGGCGATTACTACAATGAGCAGTTCTTC. Its translation: CASSVESRGDYYNEQFF.

This clonotype was detected a few times. This chain uses TRBV10-3 with TRBJ2-7, with D possibly being TRBD2 (6 bases). CDR1 is ENHRY and CDR2 is SYGVKD in the germline V gene. The CDR3 is 12 amino acids. V was shortened by 11 bases and J by 0 bases, with 11 bases between the two germline ends. CDR3 residues: CAFGGDSYEQYF. The CDR3 DNA sequence: TGTGCCTTCGGGGGAGACTCCTACGAGCAGTACTTC.

The chain joins TRBV6-1 to TRBJ1-5; D is perhaps TRBD1 (6 bases). Trimming removed 5 bases at V and 0 bases at J, with 20 bases between. The CDR3 runs 18 residues. Germline CDR1 and CDR2: MNHNS and SASEGT. CDR3 loop: CASSLTSGAVYSNQPQHF. For the CDR3, the DNA is TGTGCCAGCAGTTTAACCTCAGGGGCGGTTTATAGCAATCAGCCCCAGCATTTT.

This clonotype was detected a few times. The chain combines TRBV19 with TRBJ2-1; D may be TRBD1 (6 bases). The CDR3 consists of 16 residues. The germline gives CDR1 LNHDA, CDR2 SQIVND (reference sequence). V dropped 6 bases and J dropped 3 bases, with 18 bases sitting between them. CDR3 protein: CASSGPGTHNYNEQFF. In nucleotides, the CDR3 is TGTGCCAGTAGCGGGCCAGGGACACACAACTACAATGAGCAGTTCTTC.

The rearrangement uses TRBV7-9 and TRBJ1-6; D ambiguous. The length of the CDR3 is 15 residues. Germline CDR1 SEHNR, CDR2 FQNEAQ (reference sequence). V lost 5 bases and J 7 bases, leaving 15 bases between the germline ends. This CDR3 reads CASSGGGGLNSPLHF. Here the CDR3 DNA reads TGTGCCAGCAGCGGTGGAGGCGGGCTCAATTCACCCCTCCACTTT.

The CDR3 bases are TGTGCCAGCCAGGGCCGGGGGATCGGGGAGCTGTTTTTT. Its protein product is CASQGRGIGELFF. This chain links TRBV7-3 with TRBJ2-2; maybe TRBD2 (6 bases). In germline, CDR1 is SGHTA, CDR2 FQGTGA. V was trimmed by 8 bases and J by 7 bases, leaving 14 bases between them. The CDR3 has 13 amino acids.

CDR3 sequence (DNA): TGTGCCAGCAGCTTATATGGTAACACTGAAGCTTTCTTT. This sequence encodes CASSLYGNTEAFF. The chain couples TRBV7-2 to TRBJ1-1; D is unresolved. Trimming removed 2 bases from V and 2 bases from J, with 6 bases in between. The CDR3 is made up of 13 amino acids. Germline loops: CDR1 SGHTA, CDR2 FQGNSA.

This clonotype occurred a few times. The chain combines TRBV19 with TRBJ2-2, with no clear D. Germline-derived CDR1 and CDR2 are LNHDA and SQIVND (reference sequence). The CDR3 is 14 amino acids. The V end was cut by 3 bases, the J end by 5 bases, with 10 bases between. In DNA, the CDR3 is TGTGCCAGTAGTATCCGGGCGCAAACCGGGGAGCTGTTTTTT. The encoded protein is CASSIRAQTGELFF. Full variable domain (missing parts from reference TRBV19 and TRBJ2-2): DGGITQSPKYLFRKEGQNVTLSCEQNLNHDAMYWYRQDPGQGLRLIYYSQIVNDFQKGDIAEGYSVSREKKESFPLTVTSAQKNPTAFYLCASSIRAQTGELFFGEGSRLTVL.

This clonotype was seen only a few times. The gene calls are TRBV29-1 and TRBJ2-2, with 14 bases fitting TRBD2. The CDR3 has 16 amino acids. The ends lost 2 bases at V and 6 bases at J; junction bases unmatched: 5. Germline assignment: CDR1 SQVTM and CDR2 ANQGSEA. The CDR3 DNA reads as TGCAGCGTTGAAATGACTAGCGGGAGGGCCCCCGGGGAGCTGTTTTTT. Its protein is CSVEMTSGRAPGELFF.

This clonotype was found many times. The chain is built from TRBV20-1 and TRBJ2-7, with 7 nucleotides matching TRBD2. Trimming took 5 bases from V and 3 from J; bases not matched to a gene: 7. The CDR3 extends over 13 amino acids. CDR1 and CDR2 from the germline V gene are DFQATT and SNEGSKA (reference sequence). The CDR3: CSAERGRDYEQYF. The CDR3 bases are TGCAGTGCTGAGCGGGGCAGGGACTACGAGCAGTACTTC.

This chain joins TRBV5-1 and TRBJ1-2; 7 bases match TRBD1. The CDR3 sequence is 13 residues long. Per the germline V gene, CDR1 is SGHRS and CDR2 is YFSETQ. The V segment lost 3 bases and the J segment 6 bases; nucleotides outside the gene matches: 5. The CDR3 DNA sequence: TGCGCCAGCAGCTCCATCCAGGGGGATGGCTACACCTTC. Translating gives CASSSIQGDGYTF.